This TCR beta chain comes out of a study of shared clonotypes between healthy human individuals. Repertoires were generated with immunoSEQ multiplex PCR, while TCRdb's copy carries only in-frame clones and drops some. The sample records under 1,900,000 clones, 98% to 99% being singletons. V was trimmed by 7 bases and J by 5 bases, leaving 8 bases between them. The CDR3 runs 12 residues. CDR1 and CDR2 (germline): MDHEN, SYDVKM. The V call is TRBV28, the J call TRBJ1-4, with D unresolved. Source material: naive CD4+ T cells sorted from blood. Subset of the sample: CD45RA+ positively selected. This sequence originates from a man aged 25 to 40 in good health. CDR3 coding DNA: TGTGCCAGCACTTCCAGGAATGAAAAACTGTTTTTT. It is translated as CASTSRNEKLFF. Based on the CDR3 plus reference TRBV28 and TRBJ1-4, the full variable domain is DVKVTQSSRYLVKRTGEKVFLECVQDMDHENMFWYRQDPGLGLRLIYFSYDVKMKEKGDIPEGYSVSREKKERFSLILESASTNQTSMYLCASTSRNEKLFFGSGTQLSVL.